This record looks at one T cell receptor (beta chain) sequence and its context. Its antigen is undetermined. The sample is drawn from a study of CXCR3-negative and CXCR3-positive naive CD8 T cells. The naive CD8+ gate required CD45RO-CCR7+CD27+CD95- phenotype. TRB cDNA was prepared as libraries by UMI-labeled 5' RACE. TCRdb reprocessed the 5' RACE reads; each CDR3 protein has one entry and no DNA is given. The sample table includes 6,600 or so distinct CDR3 sequences. The study, taken as a whole, reports: Naive cells that were CXCR3-negative or CXCR3-positive used TRBV-TRBJ genes alike, while memory cells diverged. The study found more hydrophobic TRB CDR3s in CXCR3-positive naive cells than in CXCR3-negative naive cells. The study found CXCR3 expression partially decreased after cryopreservation and ran most assays on fresh PBMCs.

The sample taken for sequencing was naive CXCR3+ CD8+ T cells from blood. Indicated subset: CD45RO-CCR7+CD27+CD95- naive CD8+ T cells expressing CXCR3 (TNR3+). The origin of this receptor is a human donor in good health. Some clones in this sample may be carry-over from other donors' samples.

CDR3 sequence: CASSFSGLGTGELFF. This sequence joins TRBV12-3 or TRBV12-4 and TRBJ2-2; TCRdb calls TRBD2, which cannot be checked without DNA. This CDR3 has 15 residues.